This TCR beta chain was sequenced during a study of T-cell reconstitution after alpha-beta-depleted transplantation in children. Study results and caveats: After transplant, at about two months, alpha-beta T cells were reportedly derived from several hundred expanded graft clones. From newly produced T cells came most of the T-cell counts and diversity one year after transplant.

This clonotype came up many times. The antigen remains undetermined. The library targeted TCRbeta and was prepared with unique molecular identifiers. A single record per CDR3 protein comes from TCRdb applying MiXCR to the PCR reads. Here the sample spans nearly 9,500 distinct CDR3 sequences, roughly 13% being singletons. J lost 6 bases, V lost 5 bases, and 5 bases had no gene match. The germline V gene encodes CDR1 ENHRY and CDR2 SYGVKD. The CDR3 length is 13 residues. The sequences come from PBMCs, mostly from graft donor cells, collected 60 days after TCRalphabeta/CD19-depleted stem cell transplant. The sequence was obtained from a male patient between 5 and 17 years old who had a stem cell transplant for acute lymphoblastic leukemia, so the T cells may come from the graft donor. The rearrangement links TRBV10-3 to TRBJ2-7; the match to TRBD1 covers 9 bases. This CDR3 is CAISRQGDSEQYF. CDR3 in DNA: TGTGCCATCAGTAGACAGGGGGATAGCGAGCAGTACTTC.